This T cell receptor (beta chain) was recorded in a study of blood T cell repertoires in COVID-19. V lost 4 bases and J lost 5; bases outside the gene matches: 9. The CDR3 has 14 residues. Germline loops: CDR1 SGHRS, CDR2 YFSETQ. This clone was counted between two and nine times. Original methodology: Estimation of nucleated cell counts relied on the amplification of reference gene primers. Using immunoSEQ multiplex PCR, the repertoire was profiled, and TCRdb retains in-frame clones only, with some absent. That table is the source of V, J and clone size, and D and trimming were worked out from the DNA. The sample contains over 200,000 clones, 70% to 75% of which appear only once.

This sequence joins TRBV5-1 and TRBJ2-7, with 7 bases aligning to TRBD1. Material: peripheral blood. The TCR sequence derives from a woman aged 80 or older with acute or convalescent COVID-19. The CDR3 region has the DNA TGCGCCAGCAGCGCCCGGGACAGAGGCCACGAGCAGTACTTC. The encoded protein is CASSARDRGHEQYF.